This entry describes one T cell receptor beta chain. No antigen is known for it. PCR amplification relied on 60 Vbeta primers (plus 13 Jbeta primers). Repertoires were generated with immunoSEQ multiplex PCR, while TCRdb's copy carries only in-frame clones and drops some. The listing records about 50,000 clones. Looked up from germline, CDR1 is MGHRA and CDR2 is YSYEKL. The junction had 15 bases not matched to a gene; V was cut back by 0 bases and J by 5 bases. The CDR3 covers 19 residues. The data stem from a study of cytomegalovirus exposure and HLA in healthy donors. Overall study results and limits: Common viral pathogens (according to a later analysis) appeared linked to several of the most significant clusters.

The sequence derives from an older woman in good health and CMV-seropositive. The V call is TRBV4-1, the J call TRBJ2-5; 10 bases agree with TRBD2. The source material was PBMCs. The CDR3 is CASSQDRGGTSGVGETQYF. CDR3 DNA: TGCGCCAGCAGCCAAGATAGAGGGGGAACTAGCGGGGTGGGGGAGACCCAGTACTTC.